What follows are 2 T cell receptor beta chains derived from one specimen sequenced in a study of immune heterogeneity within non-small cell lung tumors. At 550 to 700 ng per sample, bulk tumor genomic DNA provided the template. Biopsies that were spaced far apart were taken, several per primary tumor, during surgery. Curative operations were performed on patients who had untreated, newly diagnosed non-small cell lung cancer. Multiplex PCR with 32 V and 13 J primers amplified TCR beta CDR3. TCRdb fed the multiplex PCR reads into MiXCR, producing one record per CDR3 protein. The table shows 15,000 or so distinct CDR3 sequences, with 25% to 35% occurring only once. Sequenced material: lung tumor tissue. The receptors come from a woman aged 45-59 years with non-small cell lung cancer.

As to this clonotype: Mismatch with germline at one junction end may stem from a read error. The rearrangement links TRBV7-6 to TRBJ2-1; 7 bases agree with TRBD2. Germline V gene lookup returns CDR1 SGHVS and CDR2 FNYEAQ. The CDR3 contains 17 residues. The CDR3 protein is CASSLLSAGGKRGEKFF. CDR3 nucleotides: TGTGCCAGCAGCTTATTAAGTGCCGGGGGGAAAAGGGGTGAGAAGTTCTTC.

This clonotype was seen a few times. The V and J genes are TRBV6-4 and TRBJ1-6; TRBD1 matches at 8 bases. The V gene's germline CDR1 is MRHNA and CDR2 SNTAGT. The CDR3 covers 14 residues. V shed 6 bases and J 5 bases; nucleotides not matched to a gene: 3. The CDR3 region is CASSPTGDNSPLHF. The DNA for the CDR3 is TGTGCCAGCAGCCCGACAGGGGATAATTCACCCCTCCACTTT.